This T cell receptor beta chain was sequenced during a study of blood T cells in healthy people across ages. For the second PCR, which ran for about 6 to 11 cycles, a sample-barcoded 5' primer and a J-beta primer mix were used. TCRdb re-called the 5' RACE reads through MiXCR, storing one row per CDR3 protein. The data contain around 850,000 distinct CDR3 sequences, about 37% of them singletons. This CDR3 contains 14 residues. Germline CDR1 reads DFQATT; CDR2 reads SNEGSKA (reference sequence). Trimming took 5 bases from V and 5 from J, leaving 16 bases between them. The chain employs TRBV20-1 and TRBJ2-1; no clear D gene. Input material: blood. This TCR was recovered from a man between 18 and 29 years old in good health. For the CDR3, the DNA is TGCAGTGCTCCAAAGGACCCTCCTGACAATGAGCAGTTCTTC. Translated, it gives CSAPKDPPDNEQFF.